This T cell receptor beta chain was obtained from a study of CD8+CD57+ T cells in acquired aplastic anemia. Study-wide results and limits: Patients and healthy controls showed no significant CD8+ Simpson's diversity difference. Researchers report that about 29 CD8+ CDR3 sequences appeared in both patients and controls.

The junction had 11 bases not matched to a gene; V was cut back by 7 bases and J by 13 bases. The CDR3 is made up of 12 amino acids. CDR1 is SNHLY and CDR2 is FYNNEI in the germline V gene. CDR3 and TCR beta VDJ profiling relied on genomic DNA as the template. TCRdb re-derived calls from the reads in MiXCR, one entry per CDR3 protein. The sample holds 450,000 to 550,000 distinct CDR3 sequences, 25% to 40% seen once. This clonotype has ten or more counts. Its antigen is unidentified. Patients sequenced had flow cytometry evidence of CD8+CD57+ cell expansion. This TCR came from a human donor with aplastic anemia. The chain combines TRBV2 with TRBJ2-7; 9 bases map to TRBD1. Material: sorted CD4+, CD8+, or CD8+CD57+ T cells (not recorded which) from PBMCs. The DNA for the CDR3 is TGTGCCAGCAAAAAGGGACAGGGCCAACGTTACTTC. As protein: CASKKGQGQRYF.